The 16 T cell receptor beta chains below were found in one sample sequenced in a study of CD8+ T cells in alopecia areata. The treatment is: oral pan-JAK inhibitor, 5-10 mg twice daily. Sequencing relied on a cDNA template that was reverse transcribed from extracted RNA. Method: immunoSEQ multiplex PCR; TCRdb's copy keeps in-frame clones and lacks some. The data hold some 88,000 clones, with roughly 45% observed a single time. This specimen consisted of CD8+ T cells sorted from blood, obtained at week 24, from a patient treated with tofacitinib. The receptors were gathered from a human donor with alopecia areata.

Comment on this clone: One end of the junction fails to match germline, which may point to a read error. The chain is built from TRBV4-1 and TRBJ2-3, with TRBD2 matching over 7 bases. The CDR3 is 15 residues long. In germline, CDR1 is MGHRA, CDR2 YSYEKL. The CDR3 loop is CASSQEAGFTDTQYF. As DNA, the CDR3 is TGTGCCAGCAGCCAAGAAGCGGGATTCACAGATACGCAGTATTTT.

V and J are TRBV5-1 and TRBJ2-7; D is possibly TRBD1 (6 bases). CDR3 size: 14 residues. V was pared by 0 bases and J by 5 bases, with 12 bases between. Germline V gene data show CDR1 as SGHRS and CDR2 as YFSETQ. The CDR3 region has the DNA TGCGCCAGCAGCTTGGTCAGGGGCCAGCACGAGCAGTACTTC. Translation gives CASSLVRGQHEQYF. The variable domain in full, completed from reference TRBV5-1 and TRBJ2-7, reads KAGVTQTPRYLIKTRGQQVTLSCSPISGHRSVSWYQQTPGQGLQFLFEYFSETQRNKGNFPGRFSGRQFSNSRSEMNVSTLELGDSALYLCASSLVRGQHEQYFGPGTRLTVT.

CDR3 sequence reads: CASSRISGTTNEKLFF. The CDR3 bases are TGTGCCAGCAGCCGAATCTCAGGGACTACTAATGAAAAACTGTTTTTT. This chain uses TRBV7-8 with TRBJ1-4; maybe TRBD1 (5 bases). The germline V and J ends were trimmed by 5 bases and 2 bases, with 15 bases remaining between them. From germline, CDR1 is SGHVS and CDR2 FQNEAQ. The CDR3 loop spans 16 amino acids. Based on the CDR3 plus reference TRBV7-8 and TRBJ1-4, the full variable domain is GAGVSQSPRYKVAKRGQDVALRCDPISGHVSLFWYQQALGQGPEFLTYFQNEAQLDKSGLPSDRFFAERPEGSVSTLKIQRTQQEDSAVYLCASSRISGTTNEKLFFGSGTQLSVL.

This sequence joins TRBV29-1 and TRBJ2-5; D possibly corresponds to TRBD1 (6 bases). The germline V gene encodes CDR1 SQVTM and CDR2 ANQGSEA. Trimming stripped 5 bases from V and 5 bases from J, with 18 bases between. The CDR3 consists of 14 residues. CDR3 DNA sequence: TGCAGCGTTCGACCGGGACATGTTAGGGAGACCCAGTACTTC. Residues: CSVRPGHVRETQYF.

The chain employs TRBV10-3 and TRBJ1-2, with unresolved D. Germline V lookup: CDR1 ENHRY, CDR2 SYGVKD. There are 15 residues in the CDR3. Trimming pared 7 bases from V and 4 bases from J, leaving 19 bases between. CDR3 nucleotide sequence: TGTGCCATCAATGGAGATAAACGGGGTGGCTATGGCTACACCTTC. Protein product: CAINGDKRGGYGYTF.

CDR3 coding DNA: TGCACCCGGGGTCGAGGCTACACCTTC. Amino acids: CTRGRGYTF. The chain recombines TRBV20-1 with TRBJ1-2; D is unclear. CDR1 and CDR2 (germline): DFQATT, SNEGSKA (reference sequence). This CDR3 is 9 amino acids long.

The chain carries TRBV25-1 and TRBJ1-1, with no clear D. V was cut by 5 bases and J by 4 bases, with 8 bases left in between. CDR1 and CDR2 (germline): MGHDK, SYGVNS. CDR3 length equals 12 residues. CDR3 in DNA: TGTGCCAGCAGTCTGGGGATCACTGAAGCTTTCTTT. Its protein is CASSLGITEAFF. Full variable domain (outside the CDR3, taken from reference TRBV25-1 and TRBJ1-1): EADIYQTPRYLVIGTGKKITLECSQTMGHDKMYWYQQDPGMELHLIHYSYGVNSTEKGDLSSESTVSRIRTEHFPLTLESARPSHTSQYLCASSLGITEAFFGQGTRLTVV.

This clone has more than one count but fewer than ten. This sequence joins TRBV27 and TRBJ2-5; D may be TRBD1 (6 bases). With 5 bases removed from V and 2 bases from J, the gap between germline ends came to 15 bases. CDR1 MNHEY and CDR2 SMNVEV come from the germline V gene (reference sequence). CDR3 length equals 15 residues. The chain's CDR3 is CASSPSGTTQETQYF. The CDR3 nucleotides are TGTGCCAGCAGTCCCTCCGGGACAACACAAGAGACCCAGTACTTC.

The rearrangement links TRBV6-6 to TRBJ2-5; possibly TRBD1 for D (6 bases). Trimming took off 7 bases at V and 5 bases at J, with 17 bases between the two ends. CDR1 and CDR2 (germline): MNHNY, SVGAGI (reference sequence). This CDR3 spans 14 amino acids. The DNA for the CDR3 is TGTGCCAGCACTATACGTGGGGGCGGTGAGACCCAGTACTTC. This encodes CASTIRGGGETQYF.

This chain uses TRBV9 with TRBJ2-1; D possibly corresponds to TRBD1 (5 bases). V was shortened by 1 base and J by 0 bases, with 8 bases between the two germline ends. Germline V lookup: CDR1 SGDLS, CDR2 YYNGEE. This CDR3 is built from 15 residues. CDR3 DNA sequence: TGTGCCAGCAGCGTATACGACAGCTCCTACAATGAGCAGTTCTTC. Protein: CASSVYDSSYNEQFF.

This rearrangement joins TRBV7-6 to TRBJ2-3; 12 positions agree with TRBD2. Trimming removed 4 bases from V and 1 base from J; junction bases left unmatched: 6. CDR1 and CDR2 (germline): SGHVS, FNYEAQ. The CDR3 loop spans 17 amino acids. CDR3 loop: CASSSTSGRRGTDTQYF. The CDR3 bases are TGTGCCAGCAGCTCGACTAGCGGGAGACGAGGCACAGATACGCAGTATTTT.

CDR3 amino acids: CATAPGTGDYNEQFF. The CDR3 coding sequence is TGTGCCACCGCCCCCGGGACAGGGGACTACAATGAGCAGTTCTTC. V is TRBV6-1 and J is TRBJ2-1, with 10 bases lining up with TRBD1. The CDR3 contains 15 residues. In germline, CDR1 is MNHNS, CDR2 SASEGT. The V and J ends lost 10 bases and 3 bases, in that order; junction bases with no gene match: 9.

This chain links TRBV29-1 with TRBJ1-5; D is undetermined. Germline CDR1 is SQVTM and CDR2 is ANQGSEA. Trimming took 2 bases from V and 9 from J, leaving 11 bases between them. CDR3 size: 12 residues. CDR3 in DNA: TGCAGCGTTGAAACGGGGTCGGGGCCCCAGCATTTT. It encodes CSVETGSGPQHF. The whole variable domain, remainder taken from reference TRBV29-1 and TRBJ1-5, is SAVISQKPSRDICQRGTSLTIQCQVDSQVTMMFWYRQQPGQSLTLIATANQGSEATYESGFVIDKFPISRPNLTFSTLTVSNMSPEDSSIYLCSVETGSGPQHFGDGTRLSIL.

This clone was recorded a few times. The chain combines TRBV27 with TRBJ2-5; 9 bases agree with TRBD1. The germline V gene has CDR1 MNHEY and CDR2 SMNVEV (reference sequence). After removal of 3 bases from V and 3 bases from J, the junction contained 14 bases not matched to a gene. The CDR3 consists of 18 residues. The CDR3 loop is CASSFPSPPGQGKETQYF. The CDR3 nucleotides read TGTGCCAGCAGTTTCCCCTCCCCCCCGGGACAGGGAAAAGAGACCCAGTACTTC.

Points on this clone: Relative to the germline gene, one junction end is altered; a read error may explain this. This chain links TRBV7-7 with TRBJ1-2; 8 positions agree with TRBD1. The CDR3 spans 13 residues. Germline assignment: CDR1 SSHAT and CDR2 FNYEAQ (reference sequence). The CDR3 sequence: CASSSDRDYGYTF. CDR3 sequence (DNA): TGTGCTAGCAGCTCGGACAGGGACTATGGCTACACCTTC.

The chain employs TRBV7-3 and TRBJ1-1; no clear D gene. Trimming took off 2 bases at V and 1 base at J, with 5 bases between the two ends. The V gene's germline CDR1 is SGHTA and CDR2 FQGTGA. The CDR3 has 13 amino acids. The CDR3 region is CASSLLENTEAFF. The CDR3 nucleotides are TGTGCCAGCAGCTTATTGGAGAACACTGAAGCTTTCTTT.